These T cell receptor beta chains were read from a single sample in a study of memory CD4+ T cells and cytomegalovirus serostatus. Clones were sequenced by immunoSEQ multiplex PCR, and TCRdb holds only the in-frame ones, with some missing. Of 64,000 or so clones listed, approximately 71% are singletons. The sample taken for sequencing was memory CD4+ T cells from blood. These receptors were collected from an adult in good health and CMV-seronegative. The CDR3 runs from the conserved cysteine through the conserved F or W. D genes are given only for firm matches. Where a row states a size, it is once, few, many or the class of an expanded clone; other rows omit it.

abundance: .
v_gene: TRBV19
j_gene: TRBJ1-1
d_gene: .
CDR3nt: TGTGCCAGTAGTATAGGAGGTCGGCTGAACACTGAAGCTTTCTTT
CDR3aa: CASSIGGRLNTEAFF

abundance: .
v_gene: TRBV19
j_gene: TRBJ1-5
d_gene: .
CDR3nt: TGTGCCAGTAAGGTCGTGGATAGCAATCAGCCCCAGCATTTT
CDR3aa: CASKVVDSNQPQHF

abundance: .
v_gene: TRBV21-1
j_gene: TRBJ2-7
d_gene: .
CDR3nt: TGTGCCAGTAGGGACAGCTCCTACGAGCAGTACTTC
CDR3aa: CASRDSSYEQYF

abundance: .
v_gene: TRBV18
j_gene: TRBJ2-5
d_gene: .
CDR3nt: TGTGCCAGCTCACCACCGAACGAGGAGACCCAGTACTTC
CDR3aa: CASSPPNEETQYF

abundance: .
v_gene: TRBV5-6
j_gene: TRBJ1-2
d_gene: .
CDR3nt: TGTGCCAGCAGCTTGGTCGGCCAGATAGAAAACTATGGCTACACCTTC
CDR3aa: CASSLVGQIENYGYTF

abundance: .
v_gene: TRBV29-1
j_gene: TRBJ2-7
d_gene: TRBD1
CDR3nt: TGCAGCGTTAGACAGGGGGCGGGCGAGCAGTACTTC
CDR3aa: CSVRQGAGEQYF

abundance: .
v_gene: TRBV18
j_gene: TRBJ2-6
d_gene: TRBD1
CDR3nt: TGTGCCAGCTCACCCCCTAAGACAGGGTCTGGGGCCAACGTCCTGACTTTC
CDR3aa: CASSPPKTGSGANVLTF

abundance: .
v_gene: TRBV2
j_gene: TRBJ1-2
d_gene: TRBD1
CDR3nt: TGTGCCAGCAGTTCAGACAGGGCTCCTTCTAACTATGGCTACACCTTC
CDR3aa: CASSSDRAPSNYGYTF

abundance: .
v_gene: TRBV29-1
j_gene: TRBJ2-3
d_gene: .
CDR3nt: TGCAGCGGGAAGACGGGACTGTCCACAGATACGCAGTATTTT
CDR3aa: CSGKTGLSTDTQYF

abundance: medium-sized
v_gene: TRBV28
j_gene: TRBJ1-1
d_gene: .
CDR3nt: TGTGCCAGCAGTTTAGGGGTCTACCGTGGGGCTTTCTTT
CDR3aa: CASSLGVYRGAFF

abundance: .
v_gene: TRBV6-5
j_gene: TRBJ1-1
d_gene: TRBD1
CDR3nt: TGTGCCAGCAGTTACTCGGGGGGGGACAGGGAAGCTTTCTTT
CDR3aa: CASSYSGGDREAFF

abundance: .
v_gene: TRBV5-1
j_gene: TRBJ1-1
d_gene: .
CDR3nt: TGCGCCAGCAGCTTGAACGAGATTAACACTGAAGCTTTCTTT
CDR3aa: CASSLNEINTEAFF

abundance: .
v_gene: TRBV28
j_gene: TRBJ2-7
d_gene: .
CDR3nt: TGTGCCAGCAGTTCCATGGCAGCGACTTTCTACGAGCAGTACTTC
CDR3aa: CASSSMAATFYEQYF

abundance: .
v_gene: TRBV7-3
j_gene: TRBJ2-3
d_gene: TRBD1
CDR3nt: TGTGCCAGCAGCTTTCCGGGACAGGGAATAGATACGCAGTATTTT
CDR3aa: CASSFPGQGIDTQYF

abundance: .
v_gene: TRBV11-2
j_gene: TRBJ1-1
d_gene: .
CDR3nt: TGTGCCAGCAGCCGAGGGGGGGGAATGAAGAACACTGAAGCTTTCTTT
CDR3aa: CASSRGGGMKNTEAFF

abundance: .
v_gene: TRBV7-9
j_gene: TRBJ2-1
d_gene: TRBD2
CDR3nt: TGTGCCAGCAGCCTGACTCCGGGACTAGCGGTGAGCTCCTACAATGAGCAGTTCTTC
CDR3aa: CASSLTPGLAVSSYNEQFF

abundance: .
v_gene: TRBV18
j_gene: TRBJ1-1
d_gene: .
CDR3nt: TGTGCCAGCTCACCCCCCGGGAGACTGAGCACTGAAGCTTTCTTT
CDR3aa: CASSPPGRLSTEAFF

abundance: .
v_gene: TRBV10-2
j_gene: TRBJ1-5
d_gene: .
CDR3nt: TGCGCCAGCAGTGACAAAAAGCTGGATCAGCCCCAGCATTTT
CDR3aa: CASSDKKLDQPQHF

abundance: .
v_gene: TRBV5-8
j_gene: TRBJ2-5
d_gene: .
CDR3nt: TGTGCCAGCAGAGGGCCAGGGCCCCAAGAGACCCAGTACTTC
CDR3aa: CASRGPGPQETQYF

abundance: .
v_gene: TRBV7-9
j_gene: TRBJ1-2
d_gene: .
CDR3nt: TGTGCCAGCAGCTTGTCTGGTGGGAGATATGGCTACACCTTC
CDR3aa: CASSLSGGRYGYTF

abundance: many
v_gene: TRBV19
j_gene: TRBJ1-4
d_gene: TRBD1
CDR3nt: TGTGCCAGTAGTATCCTGGCGGTGACCGACAGGGCAAATGAAAAACTGTTTTTT
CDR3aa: CASSILAVTDRANEKLFF

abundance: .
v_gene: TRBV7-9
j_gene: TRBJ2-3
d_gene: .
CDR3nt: TGTGCCAGCAGCCCGGCAGCAACCACAGATACGCAGTATTTT
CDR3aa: CASSPAATTDTQYF

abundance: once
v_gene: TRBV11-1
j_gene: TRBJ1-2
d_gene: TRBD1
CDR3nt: TGTGCCAGCAGCTTAGATCCTGGGACAGGGCTCCGCTTTGGCTACACCTTC
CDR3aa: CASSLDPGTGLRFGYTF

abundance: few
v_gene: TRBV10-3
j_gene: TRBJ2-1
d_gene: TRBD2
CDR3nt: TGTGCCGTGAATGTGGGACTAGCGGGGGGCCACAATGAGCAGTTCTTC
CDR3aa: CAVNVGLAGGHNEQFF

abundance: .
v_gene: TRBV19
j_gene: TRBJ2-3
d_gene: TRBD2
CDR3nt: TGTGCCAGTAGCCCCCGACTAGCGGGGGGGCCGACAGATACGCAGTATTTT
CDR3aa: CASSPRLAGGPTDTQYF

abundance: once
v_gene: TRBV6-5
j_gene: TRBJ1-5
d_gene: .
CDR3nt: TGTGCCAGCAGGGCCGACAAGGGGATGAATCAGCCCCAGCATTTT
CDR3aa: CASRADKGMNQPQHF

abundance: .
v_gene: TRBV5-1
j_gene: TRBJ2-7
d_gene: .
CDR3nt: TGCGCCAGCAGCTCGGGACTTAGTAAGCAGTACTTC
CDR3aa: CASSSGLSKQYF

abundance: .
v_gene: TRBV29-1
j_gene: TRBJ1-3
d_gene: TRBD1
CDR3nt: TGCAGCGTCCAACACAGGGGTAGCACTGGAAACACCATATATTTT
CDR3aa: CSVQHRGSTGNTIYF

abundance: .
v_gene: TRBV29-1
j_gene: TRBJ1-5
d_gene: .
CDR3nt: TGCAGCGTTGGGGGAGACACCAACAATCAGCCCCAGCATTTT
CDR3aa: CSVGGDTNNQPQHF

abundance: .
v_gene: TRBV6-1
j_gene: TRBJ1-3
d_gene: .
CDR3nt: TGTGCCAGCAGTGTCACACAAGGAAACACCATATATTTT
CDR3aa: CASSVTQGNTIYF

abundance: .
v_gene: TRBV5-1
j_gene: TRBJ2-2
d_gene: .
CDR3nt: TGCGCCAGCAGCTTGGCCTCGGTAGAAAACACCGGGGAGCTGTTTTTT
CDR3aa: CASSLASVENTGELFF

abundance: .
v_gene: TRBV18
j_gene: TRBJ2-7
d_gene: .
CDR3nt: TGTGCCAGCTCACCGCCCCCTGGCCACTACGAGCAGTACTTC
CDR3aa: CASSPPPGHYEQYF

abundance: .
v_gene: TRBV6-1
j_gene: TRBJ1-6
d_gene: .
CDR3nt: TGTGCCACCAGGCCCGGGACAACGGGTTCACCCCTCCACTTT
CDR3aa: CATRPGTTGSPLHF

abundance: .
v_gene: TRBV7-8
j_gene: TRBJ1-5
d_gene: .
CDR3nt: TGTGCCAGCAGCTCCTACGGGAAACAGCCCCAGCATTTT
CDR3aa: CASSSYGKQPQHF

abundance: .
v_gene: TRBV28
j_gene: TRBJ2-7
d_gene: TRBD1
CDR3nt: TGTGCCAGCAGAAAAACAGGGGTGTACGAGCAGTACTTC
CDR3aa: CASRKTGVYEQYF

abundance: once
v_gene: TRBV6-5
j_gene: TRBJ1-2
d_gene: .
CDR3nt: TGTGCCAGCAGTCCGCAGGGTTCCTATGGCTACACCTTC
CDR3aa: CASSPQGSYGYTF

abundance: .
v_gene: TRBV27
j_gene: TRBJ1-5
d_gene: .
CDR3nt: TGTGCCAGCAGTCCATTAAGCAATCAGCCCCAGCATTTT
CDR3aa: CASSPLSNQPQHF

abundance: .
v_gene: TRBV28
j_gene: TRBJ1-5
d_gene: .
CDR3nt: TGTGCCAGCAGTTTACCGGGGAACAATCAGCCCCAGCATTTT
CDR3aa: CASSLPGNNQPQHF

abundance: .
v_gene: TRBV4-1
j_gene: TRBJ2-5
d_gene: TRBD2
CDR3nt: TGCGCCAGCAGCCAGGGTCATAGCGGGAGTGAGACCCAGTACTTC
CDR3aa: CASSQGHSGSETQYF

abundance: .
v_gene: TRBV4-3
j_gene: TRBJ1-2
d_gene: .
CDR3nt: TGCGCCAGCAGCCAAGGTAGTAAGGTTGGCTATGGCTACACCTTC
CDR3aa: CASSQGSKVGYGYTF

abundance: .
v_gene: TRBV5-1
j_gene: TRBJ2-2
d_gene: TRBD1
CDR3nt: TGCGCCAGCAGCTTAGGGGACAGGTCGAACACCGGGGAGCTGTTTTTT
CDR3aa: CASSLGDRSNTGELFF

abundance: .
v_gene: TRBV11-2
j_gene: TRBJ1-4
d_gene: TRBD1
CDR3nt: TGTGCCAGCAGCTCGCGTTTGACAGGGTCGGCGAGTGAAAAACTGTTTTTT
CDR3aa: CASSSRLTGSASEKLFF

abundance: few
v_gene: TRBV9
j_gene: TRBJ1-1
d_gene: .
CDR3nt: TGTGCCAGCAGCGTAGACTTGGGCACTGAAGCTTTCTTT
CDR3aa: CASSVDLGTEAFF

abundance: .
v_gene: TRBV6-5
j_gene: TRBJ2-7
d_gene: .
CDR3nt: TGTGCCAGCATCCGAACGACTAACCTGCGTCGAGAGCAGTACTTC
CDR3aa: CASIRTTNLRREQYF

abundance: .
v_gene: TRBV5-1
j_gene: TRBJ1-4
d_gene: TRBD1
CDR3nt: TGCGCCAGCAGCTCAGGGACAGGTTGGGAAAAACTGTTTTTT
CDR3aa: CASSSGTGWEKLFF

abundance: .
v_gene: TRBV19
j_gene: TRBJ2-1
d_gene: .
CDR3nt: TGTGCCAGTAGCCCCACGGGGAGCTCCTACAATGAGCAGTTCTTC
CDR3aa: CASSPTGSSYNEQFF

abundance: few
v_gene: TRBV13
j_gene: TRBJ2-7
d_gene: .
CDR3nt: TGTGCCAGCAGCCAAGATCCGGGTTCCTACGAGCAGTACTTC
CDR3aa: CASSQDPGSYEQYF

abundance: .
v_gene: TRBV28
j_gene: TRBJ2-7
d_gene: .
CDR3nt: TGTGCCAGCCGCCGGCGGGCATACGAGCAGTACTTC
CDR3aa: CASRRRAYEQYF

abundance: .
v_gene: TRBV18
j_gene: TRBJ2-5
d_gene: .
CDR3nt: TGTGCCAGCTCACCACCGGCTAAACAAGAGACCCAGTACTTC
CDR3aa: CASSPPAKQETQYF

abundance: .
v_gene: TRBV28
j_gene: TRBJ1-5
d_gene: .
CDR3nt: TGTGCCAGCAGCTTCGGAGAGGGCTACAATCAGCCCCAGCATTTT
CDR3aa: CASSFGEGYNQPQHF

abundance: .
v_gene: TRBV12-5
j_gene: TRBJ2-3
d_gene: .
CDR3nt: TGTGCTAGTGGAAACAGTAACACAGATACGCAGTATTTT
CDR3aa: CASGNSNTDTQYF

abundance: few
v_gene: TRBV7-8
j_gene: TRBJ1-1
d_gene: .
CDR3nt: TGTGCCAGCAGGACGATAACGACTGAAGCTTTCTTT
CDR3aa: CASRTITTEAFF

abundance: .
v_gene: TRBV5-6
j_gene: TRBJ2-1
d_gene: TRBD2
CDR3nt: TGTGCCAGCAGCTTCGGGGGGGAGAAACAGCAGTTCTTC
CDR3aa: CASSFGGEKQQFF

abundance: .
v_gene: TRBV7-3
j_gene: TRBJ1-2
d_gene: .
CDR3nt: TGTGCCAGCAGCCAAAGGCGCCAGTCGCCGGGCTACACCTTC
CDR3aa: CASSQRRQSPGYTF

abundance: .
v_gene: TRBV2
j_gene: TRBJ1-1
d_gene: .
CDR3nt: TGTGCCAGCAGTGAATTGGAAAACACTGAAGCTTTCTTT
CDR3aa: CASSELENTEAFF